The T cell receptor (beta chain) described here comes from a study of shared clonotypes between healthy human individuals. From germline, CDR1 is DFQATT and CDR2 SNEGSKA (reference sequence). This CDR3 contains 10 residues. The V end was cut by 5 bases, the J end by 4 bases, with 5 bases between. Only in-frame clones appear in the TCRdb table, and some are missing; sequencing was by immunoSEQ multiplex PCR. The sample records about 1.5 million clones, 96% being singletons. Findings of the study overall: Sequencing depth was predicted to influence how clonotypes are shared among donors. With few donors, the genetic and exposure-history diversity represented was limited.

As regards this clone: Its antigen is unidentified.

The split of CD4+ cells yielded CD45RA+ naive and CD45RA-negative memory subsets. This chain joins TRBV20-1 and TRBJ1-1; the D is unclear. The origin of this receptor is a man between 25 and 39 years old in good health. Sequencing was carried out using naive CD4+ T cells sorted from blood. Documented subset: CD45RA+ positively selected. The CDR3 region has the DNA TGCAGTGCTGCGAGCACTGAAGCTTTCTTT. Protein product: CSAASTEAFF.